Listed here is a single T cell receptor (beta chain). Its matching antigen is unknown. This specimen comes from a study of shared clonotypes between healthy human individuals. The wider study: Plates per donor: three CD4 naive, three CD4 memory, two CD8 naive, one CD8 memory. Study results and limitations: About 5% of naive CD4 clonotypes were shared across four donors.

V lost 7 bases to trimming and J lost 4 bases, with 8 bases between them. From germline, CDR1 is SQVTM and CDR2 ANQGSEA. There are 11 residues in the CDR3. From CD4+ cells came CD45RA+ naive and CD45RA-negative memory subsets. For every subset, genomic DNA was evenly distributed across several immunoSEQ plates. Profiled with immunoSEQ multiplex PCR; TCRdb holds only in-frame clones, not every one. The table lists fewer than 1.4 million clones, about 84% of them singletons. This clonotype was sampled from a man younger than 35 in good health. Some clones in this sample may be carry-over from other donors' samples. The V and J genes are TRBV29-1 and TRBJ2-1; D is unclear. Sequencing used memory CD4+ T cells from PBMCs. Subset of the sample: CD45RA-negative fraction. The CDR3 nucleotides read TGCAGCGCCCAAAATTACAATGAGCAGTTCTTC. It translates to CSAQNYNEQFF.